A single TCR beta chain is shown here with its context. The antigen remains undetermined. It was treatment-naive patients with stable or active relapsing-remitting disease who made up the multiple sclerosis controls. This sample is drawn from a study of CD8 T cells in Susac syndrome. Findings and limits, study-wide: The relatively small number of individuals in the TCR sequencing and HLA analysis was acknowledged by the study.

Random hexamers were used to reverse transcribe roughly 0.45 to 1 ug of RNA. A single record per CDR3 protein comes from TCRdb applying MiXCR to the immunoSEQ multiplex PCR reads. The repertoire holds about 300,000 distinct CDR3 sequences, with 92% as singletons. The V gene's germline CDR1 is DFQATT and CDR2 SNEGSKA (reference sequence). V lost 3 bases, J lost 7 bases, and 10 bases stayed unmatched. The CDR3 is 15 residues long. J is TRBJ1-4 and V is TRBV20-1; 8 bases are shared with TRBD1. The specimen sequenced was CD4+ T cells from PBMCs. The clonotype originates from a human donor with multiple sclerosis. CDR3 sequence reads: CSASSDRENFEKLFF. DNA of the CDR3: TGCAGTGCTAGCTCGGACAGGGAGAATTTTGAAAAACTGTTTTTT.